This T cell receptor (beta chain) comes out of a study of early T cells in non-severe SARS-CoV-2 infection. On the study more broadly: The input, bulk RNA from unsorted whole blood, was sequenced, and chains were unpaired.

The trim removed 4 bases at V and 6 bases at J, leaving 10 bases unmatched. The germline V gene encodes CDR1 SGHTA and CDR2 FQGTGA. This CDR3 is 16 amino acids long. This clonotype has at least ten counts. TCRdb ran MiXCR on the 5' RACE reads and lists one entry per CDR3 protein. The repertoire includes tens of thousands of distinct CDR3 sequences, about 2.7% of them detected once, and approximately 0.72% sits in the top ten. Sequences were obtained from whole blood. V usage is TRBV7-3 and J usage is TRBJ2-1, with 9 bases fitting TRBD1. The clonotype comes from an adult who was a healthcare worker with PCR-confirmed SARS-CoV-2 infection or an uninfected control (not recorded which). CDR3 sequence: CASSSLPGQGVNEQFF. CDR3 bases: TGTGCCAGCAGCTCCCTTCCGGGACAGGGAGTCAATGAGCAGTTCTTC.